The rows below give T cell receptor beta chains drawn from one sample of a study of CD8 T cells in Susac syndrome. One entry per CDR3 protein, called by TCRdb with MiXCR from the immunoSEQ multiplex PCR reads. The sample consists of approximately 300,000 distinct CDR3 sequences, about 89% of them appearing once. Material for sequencing was CD8+ T cells from PBMCs. The receptors were gathered from a human donor with multiple sclerosis. CDR3s include the opening cysteine and the closing phenylalanine or tryptophan. D genes are given only for firm matches.

CDR3 length: 14
D gene: .
V gene: TRBV7-9
CDR3 protein: CAGSGTDSDYGYTF

CDR3 length: 12
D gene: .
V gene: TRBV9
CDR3 protein: CASSGRLGEQYF

CDR3 length: 18
D gene: .
V gene: TRBV12-3/TRBV12-4
CDR3 protein: CASSLAAGSHSNTGELFF

CDR3 length: 13
D gene: TRBD1
V gene: TRBV4-3
CDR3 protein: CASSQGQGFEAFF

CDR3 length: 14
D gene: .
V gene: TRBV19
CDR3 protein: CASSDNGRFYGYTF

CDR3 length: 15
D gene: .
V gene: TRBV9
CDR3 protein: CASSVVADPNYGYTF

CDR3 length: 15
D gene: .
V gene: TRBV7-9
CDR3 protein: CASSNSGPGYNEQFF

CDR3 length: 12
D gene: .
V gene: TRBV27
CDR3 protein: CASKGGYTEAFF

CDR3 length: 15
D gene: TRBD1
V gene: TRBV29-1
CDR3 protein: CSVSSLDRGNYGYTF

CDR3 length: 16
D gene: TRBD2
V gene: TRBV11-2
CDR3 protein: CASSLLAGGLRNEQFF

CDR3 length: 15
D gene: .
V gene: TRBV10-3
CDR3 protein: CAISYKGVWDYEQYF